Below are 18 T cell receptor beta chains sequenced from a single sample in a study of cytomegalovirus exposure and HLA in healthy donors. PCR primers comprised 60 Vbeta and 13 Jbeta primers. Assay used: immunoSEQ multiplex PCR; TCRdb lists only in-frame clones, some missing. The table lists approximately 100,000 clones, around 72% of them singletons, with approximately 1.8% in the top ten. The specimen was PBMCs. Receptor source: a male donor in good health and CMV-seronegative.

The V and J genes are TRBV6-6 and TRBJ2-1; 12 bases agree with TRBD2. The germline V gene encodes CDR1 MNHNY and CDR2 SVGAGI (reference sequence). Germline trimming cut 5 bases from V and 4 bases from J; bases unmatched to any gene: 3. The length of the CDR3 is 15 residues. Here the CDR3 reads CASSLAGGRYNEQFF. The CDR3 region has the DNA TGTGCCAGCAGTCTAGCGGGAGGGCGTTACAATGAGCAGTTCTTC.

CDR3 sequence: CASSPLGGSNEQFF. CDR3 coding DNA: TGTGCCAGCAGCCCGCTTGGAGGGAGCAATGAGCAGTTCTTC. This chain connects TRBV4-2 to TRBJ2-1, with D possibly being TRBD2 (6 bases). Germline CDR1 is LGHNA and CDR2 is YNFKEQ. V was trimmed by 4 bases and J by 6 bases, leaving 13 bases between them. The CDR3 runs to 14 residues.

This clone appeared once. The chain has TRBV30 and TRBJ2-7; the match to TRBD2 covers 10 bases. The CDR3 is 15 residues long. Trimming removed 4 bases from V and 2 bases from J; junction bases left unmatched: 8. Germline V lookup: CDR1 GTSNPN, CDR2 SVGIG (reference sequence). The CDR3 is CAWTPWSGRAYEQYF. The CDR3 bases are TGTGCCTGGACCCCTTGGAGCGGGAGGGCCTACGAGCAGTACTTC.

In its sample, this clone was seen once. This chain connects TRBV18 to TRBJ1-3; 10 nucleotides align to TRBD1. V lost 3 bases, J lost 0 bases, and 8 bases stayed unmatched. The CDR3 totals 18 residues. Germline CDR1 KGHSH, CDR2 LQKENI. The CDR3 DNA reads as TGTGCCAGCTCACCGAAAACCGGGACAGGGGCCTCTGGAAACACCATATATTTT. This encodes CASSPKTGTGASGNTIYF.

The chain employs TRBV5-6 and TRBJ1-1; D not certain. Trimming shortened V by 3 bases and J by 7 bases, and 10 bases separated the two germline ends. Germline assignment: CDR1 SGHDT and CDR2 YYEEEE. CDR3 length equals 12 residues. CDR3 in amino acids: CASSSSDFEAFF. CDR3 sequence (DNA): TGTGCCAGCAGCTCATCGGACTTTGAAGCTTTCTTT. Full variable domain (remainder filled in from reference TRBV5-6 and TRBJ1-1): DAGVTQSPTHLIKTRGQQVTLRCSPKSGHDTVSWYQQALGQGPQFIFQYYEEEERQRGNFPDRFSGHQFPNYSSELNVNALLLGDSALYLCASSSSDFEAFFGQGTRLTVV.

The chain has TRBV5-4 and TRBJ2-2, with D tentatively TRBD1 (6 bases). The germline V gene encodes CDR1 SGHNT and CDR2 YYREEE (reference sequence). The CDR3 length is 16 residues. The V end lost 5 bases, the J end lost 1 base, and 15 bases lay between the germline ends. The CDR3 coding sequence is TGTGCCAGCAGATCTAGGACAGATTTGAACACCGGGGAGCTGTTTTTT. Translation gives CASRSRTDLNTGELFF.

The genes are TRBV9 and TRBJ2-7; maybe TRBD1 (6 bases). The germline V and J ends were trimmed by 1 base and 2 bases, with 13 bases remaining between them. CDR1 and CDR2 (germline): SGDLS, YYNGEE. This CDR3 is built from 15 residues. CDR3 amino acids: CASSVSDSGAYEQYF. The CDR3 region has the DNA TGTGCCAGCAGCGTATCGGACAGTGGGGCCTACGAGCAGTACTTC.

The chain has TRBV9 and TRBJ2-7; 10 positions match TRBD2. Germline CDR1 and CDR2: SGDLS and YYNGEE. This CDR3 has 16 amino acids. Trimming removed 0 bases from V and 3 bases from J; junction bases left unmatched: 6. For the CDR3, the DNA is TGTGCCAGCAGCGTAGGGTCTAGCGGGAGCTTCTACGAGCAGTACTTC. Its protein is CASSVGSSGSFYEQYF.

The chain links TRBV28 to TRBJ2-5, with 7 bases identical to TRBD2. From germline, CDR1 is MDHEN and CDR2 SYDVKM. The junction had 6 bases not matched to a gene; V was cut back by 6 bases and J by 2 bases. The CDR3 runs 14 residues. CDR3 sequence: CASSLSGYQETQYF. In nucleotides, the CDR3 is TGTGCCAGCAGCCTTAGCGGGTATCAAGAGACCCAGTACTTC.

The chain is built from TRBV5-5 and TRBJ2-7, with 10 bases identical to TRBD1. The CDR3 loop spans 15 amino acids. V shed 3 bases and J 4 bases; nucleotides not matched to a gene: 7. CDR1 SGHKS and CDR2 YYEKEE come from the germline V gene (reference sequence). CDR3 protein: CASSSPDRGLYEQYF. The CDR3 DNA sequence: TGTGCCAGCAGCTCACCCGACAGGGGGCTGTACGAGCAGTACTTC. The full variable domain, rest sourced from reference TRBV5-5 and TRBJ2-7, is DAGVTQSPTHLIKTRGQQVTLRCSPISGHKSVSWYQQVLGQGPQFIFQYYEKEERGRGNFPDRFSARQFPNYSSELNVNALLLGDSALYLCASSSPDRGLYEQYFGPGTRLTVT.

This chain joins TRBV5-6 and TRBJ2-7; D gene unclear. The V gene's germline CDR1 is SGHDT and CDR2 YYEEEE. The CDR3 is 14 amino acids. The ends were cut back, 2 bases at V and 3 bases at J, with 12 bases in the middle. The CDR3 DNA reads as TGTGCCAGCAGCTTTGGCGCAGGTGGCTACGAGCAGTACTTC. This gives the protein CASSFGAGGYEQYF. Full variable domain (rest looked up from reference TRBV5-6 and TRBJ2-7): DAGVTQSPTHLIKTRGQQVTLRCSPKSGHDTVSWYQQALGQGPQFIFQYYEEEERQRGNFPDRFSGHQFPNYSSELNVNALLLGDSALYLCASSFGAGGYEQYFGPGTRLTVT.

This clone showed up just once. The chain combines TRBV7-2 with TRBJ2-7, with TRBD2 matching over 7 bases. Germline CDR1 reads SGHTA; CDR2 reads FQGNSA. This CDR3 region has 14 residues. V lost 3 bases, J lost 4 bases, and 6 bases stayed unmatched. The CDR3 protein is CASSFVGTTYEQYF. Written as DNA, the CDR3 is TGTGCCAGCAGCTTTGTAGGGACTACATACGAGCAGTACTTC.

This chain links TRBV11-3 with TRBJ2-4, with D unclear. Trimming left V 5 bases short and J 9 bases short, with 14 bases between. In germline, CDR1 is SGHNT, CDR2 YENEEA. There are 13 residues in the CDR3. The CDR3 protein is CASSKNRESIQYF. The CDR3 DNA sequence: TGTGCCAGCAGCAAAAACAGAGAGAGCATTCAGTACTTC.

The J gene is TRBJ2-7, the V gene TRBV5-1; TRBD1 aligns across 8 bases. Germline V lookup: CDR1 SGHRS, CDR2 YFSETQ. The CDR3 is made up of 14 amino acids. J was trimmed by 2 bases and V by 5 bases; bases with no gene match: 6. The CDR3 DNA is TGCGCCAGCAGAATACAGGGGGATGCCTACGAGCAGTACTTC. Translated: CASRIQGDAYEQYF.

The sample holds a few counts of this clone. This rearrangement joins TRBV5-1 to TRBJ2-7, with 8 positions matching TRBD1. This CDR3 has 15 residues. The germline V gene has CDR1 SGHRS and CDR2 YFSETQ. J lost 2 bases, V lost 4 bases, and 8 bases had no gene match. DNA for the CDR3: TGCGCCAGCAGCCTAAATACAGGGGGGCCCTACGAGCAGTACTTC. Protein: CASSLNTGGPYEQYF.

V gene TRBV5-6 combines with J gene TRBJ2-3; TRBD2 aligns across 10 bases. Trimming removed 3 bases from V and 4 bases from J; junction bases left unmatched: 8. Germline CDR1 and CDR2: SGHDT and YYEEEE. This CDR3 contains 16 residues. DNA for the CDR3: TGTGCCAGCAGCTCAACGACTAGCGGGTTCGCAGATACGCAGTATTTT. Protein product: CASSSTTSGFADTQYF.

The rearrangement joins TRBV6-5 to TRBJ1-1; TRBD1 is a possible D gene (5 bases). The V gene's germline CDR1 is MNHEY and CDR2 SVGAGI. V was trimmed by 0 bases and J by 5 bases, leaving 7 bases between them. This CDR3 has 13 amino acids. The CDR3 region is CASSYSGGTEAFF. The CDR3 nucleotides are TGTGCCAGCAGTTACTCGGGGGGTACTGAAGCTTTCTTT.

The genes are TRBV6-1 and TRBJ1-5; TRBD1 is a possible D gene (5 bases). V was trimmed by 2 bases and J by 2 bases, leaving 10 bases between them. Germline CDR1 MNHNS, CDR2 SASEGT. CDR3 length: 15 residues. For the CDR3, the DNA is TGTGCCAGCAGTGAATCGGGGGGAGGCAATCAGCCCCAGCATTTT. Translation gives CASSESGGGNQPQHF.